This passage covers 10 T cell receptor beta chains from one sample sequenced in a study of graft-versus-host responses after intestinal transplantation (dated by TCRdb to about 2021). These TCRs are of unknown antigen specificity. The protocol used for the library was the immunoSEQ multiplex PCR assay. Not all clones reach the TCRdb copy of this immuneACCESS table, which keeps in-frame sequences only. Checked studies attribute under half of the gap to unresolved V genes and leave the rest unexplained. For this sample there are around 67,000 clones; around 91% appear just once. About 4.2% of the sample rests with the top ten. This specimen's time point label, interpreted: cells obtained before transplantation from donor or recipient. The source material was unstimulated CD8+ T cells sorted from spleen or lymph node cells, sampled before transplant. These TCRs come from a human donor who was the organ donor for an intestinal transplant.

Written as DNA, the CDR3 is TGCGCCAGCACTCCGAAGTTCACAGGGGATCAGCCCCAGCATTTT. As protein: CASTPKFTGDQPQHF. The V gene is TRBV4-1, the J gene TRBJ1-5; 7 bases agree with TRBD1. J lost 5 bases, V lost 7 bases, and 11 bases had no gene match. This CDR3 is 15 amino acids long. The germline CDR1 and CDR2 sequences are MGHRA and YSYEKL.

The chain combines TRBV6-1 with TRBJ2-2, with 14 bases aligning to TRBD2. Trimming removed 0 bases from V and 5 bases from J; junction bases left unmatched: 8. The CDR3 contains 19 residues. Germline values: CDR1 MNHNS, CDR2 SASEGT. The CDR3 reads CASSEARGLAGGLTGELFF. As DNA, the CDR3 is TGTGCCAGCAGTGAAGCGCGAGGACTAGCGGGGGGCCTAACCGGGGAGCTGTTTTTT.

The chain has TRBV5-4 and TRBJ2-4; a possible D gene is TRBD2 (7 bases). This CDR3 is 17 amino acids long. Germline-derived CDR1 and CDR2 are SGHNT and YYREEE (reference sequence). V gave up 1 base and J gave up 8 bases, with 22 bases separating them. For the CDR3, the DNA is TGTGCCAGCAGCTTGACGAGCGGGACAAATATGGGGCACATTCAGTACTTC. Translated: CASSLTSGTNMGHIQYF.

The V gene is TRBV6-5, the J gene TRBJ2-2, with D unclear. Germline V gene sequence: CDR1 MNHEY, CDR2 SVGAGI. This CDR3 contains 14 residues. The V and J ends lost 5 bases and 5 bases respectively, with 12 bases between them. DNA of the CDR3: TGTGCCAGCAGTCCTCCAACAAGAACCGGGGAGCTGTTTTTT. Protein product: CASSPPTRTGELFF.

The rearrangement uses TRBV28 and TRBJ1-5; a weak D match, TRBD1 (6 bases). There are 14 residues in the CDR3. V lost 7 bases and J 7 bases, leaving 17 bases between the germline ends. CDR1 and CDR2 (germline): MDHEN, SYDVKM. The CDR3 loop reads CASIWAGVGQPQHF. Written as DNA, the CDR3 is TGTGCCAGCATTTGGGCAGGGGTCGGACAGCCCCAGCATTTT.

The V gene is TRBV2, the J gene TRBJ2-1; maybe TRBD2 (5 bases). Trimming stripped 10 bases from V and 3 bases from J, with 13 bases between. The germline CDR1 and CDR2 sequences are SNHLY and FYNNEI. The CDR3 covers 13 residues. The CDR3 DNA reads TGTGCCATTAGGGCTAGCTTCTACAATGAGCAGTTCTTC. Its protein product is CAIRASFYNEQFF.

The chain uses TRBV4-2 and TRBJ2-5, with D perhaps TRBD1 (7 bases). In germline, CDR1 is LGHNA, CDR2 YNFKEQ. V lost 0 bases and J 5 bases, leaving 22 bases between the germline ends. The CDR3 runs to 18 residues. The CDR3 region is CASSQDPSAGGLEETQYF. DNA of the CDR3: TGTGCCAGCAGCCAAGATCCATCCGCAGGGGGGCTAGAGGAGACCCAGTACTTC.

The chain employs TRBV6-1 and TRBJ2-7, with a weak D call TRBD2 (5 bases). Germline V gives CDR1 MNHNS, CDR2 SASEGT. V lost 3 bases and J lost 7, with 13 bases in between. This CDR3 has 13 amino acids. CDR3: CASSDFFGVEQYV. The CDR3 DNA follows: TGTGCCAGCAGTGACTTCTTCGGGGTAGAGCAGTACGTC.

The chain recombines TRBV28 with TRBJ1-5, with D perhaps TRBD1 (5 bases). Trimming cost V 6 bases and J 13 bases, with 19 bases left between them. CDR3 length equals 13 residues. CDR1 is MDHEN, CDR2 SYDVKM, per germline. The CDR3 DNA is TGTGCCAGCAGAAGCCTCGGGGGGGATCCTCAGCATTTT. It codes for CASRSLGGDPQHF.

This clone was picked up one time. The chain uses TRBV7-8 and TRBJ2-7, with D hard to call. Germline values: CDR1 SGHVS, CDR2 FQNEAQ. CDR3 length: 12 residues. The germline V and J ends were trimmed by 2 bases and 7 bases, with 9 bases remaining between them. The CDR3 reads CASSLLSGEQYV. The CDR3 bases are TGTGCCAGCAGCTTACTGAGTGGAGAGCAGTACGTC.